This T cell receptor beta chain was sequenced for a study of regulatory T cells in long-lasting Graves disease (dated by TCRdb to about 2021). Background on the whole study: In the newly diagnosed Graves' disease group, patients had been taking antithyroid drugs for less than 3 months. A total of 35 or so samples underwent TCR sequencing: about 13 from persistent and about 20 from newly diagnosed Graves' disease patients. Peripheral blood TCR sequencing and RNA sequencing compared persistent Graves' disease patients with newly diagnosed Graves' disease patients. The study was conducted in China and was registered as a clinical trial.

A note on this clonotype: Its recognized antigen is unknown. The junction does not match germline at one end; this may be a read error.

As encoded in the germline V gene (reference sequence), CDR1 is LNHNV while CDR2 is YYDKDF. Reading from cysteine to phenylalanine, the CDR3 counts 24 amino acids. Only the CDR3 part of the read is kept: 72 bases, read in frame from the first base. The method was multiplex PCR. Sequencer: Illumina HiSeq 4000. TCR beta libraries were built with iRepertoire HTBI primers and Arm-PCR amplification of CDR3 regions. Before sequencing, the PCR products underwent gel purification. As for how the authors treated the data: Gene usage analysis of CDR3 amino acid clonotypes used the 55 to 80 TRBV and 14 to 15 TRBJ segments found across samples. COPE and FqMerger were used to merge the filtered high-quality paired reads into contigs. Contigs were aligned with BLAST to IMGT TRBV, TRBD and TRBJ reference genes, and CDR3 was defined per IMGT. Any clonotype with a frequency above 0.1% was classified as a highly expanded clone. Shannon entropy was used to measure repertoire diversity, and the Gini coefficient was used to measure V-J evenness. A clonotype found in more than one individual was treated as public. TCRdb handled the public reads itself, with Q25 trimming in fastp and clone calling in MiXCR, and kept productive beta chains. Merged by CDR3 protein, the rows form single entries marked with the most common genes and DNA. These V and J calls originate from TCRdb's pipeline instead of the authors' own analysis. Here the sample has 250,000 or so distinct CDR3 sequences; 18% occur a single time. Together, the top ten hold around 15% of the sample.

This specimen's time point label, interpreted: newly diagnosed GD, antithyroid drugs for less than 3 months. RNA was extracted from PBMCs in TRIzol for both TCR sequencing and RNA sequencing. The diagnosis of Graves' disease followed American Thyroid Association guidelines. Recruitment of patients was carried out at an endocrinology department in Xi'an, China. Each patient gave about 9.1 milliliters of peripheral blood, collected in an EDTA anticoagulant tube. Ficoll Paque Plus density gradient separation was used to isolate PBMCs, and no further T cell sorting was done. RNA quality was checked with an Agilent 2100 Bioanalyzer and agarose gel, and concentration with a NanoDrop 2000. What the work shows at the level of the full study, not this receptor alone: Lower TCR Shannon entropy and fewer highly expanded clones were observed in persistent Graves' disease patients than in newly diagnosed patients, which suggested clonal expansion. Sequencing and analysis were restricted to the TCR beta chain. Patients with persistent disease shared more public clonotypes (about 3,000) than newly diagnosed patients did (roughly 970). As a limitation, the authors acknowledged that the small sample size may reduce accuracy. The study examined only peripheral blood because the primary lesion, thyroid tissue, could not be accessed. Preferential use of TRBV28, TRBJ1-2 and TRBJ2-5 was observed in persistent disease, whereas TRBV20-1 and TRBJ2-1 were favored in newly diagnosed disease.

In addition, the sample was reused for a study of T cells in Graves' hyperthyroidism and ophthalmopathy. The second source states: A patient counted as having stable Graves' hyperthyroidism if no progression to ophthalmopathy occurred over 18 months of follow-up. Hyperthyroidism patients were newly diagnosed, with disease duration under 2 months, and aged 18 to 65 years. Exclusion was applied to patients with uncontrolled infections, other autoimmune diseases, pregnancy or lactation. Clinical symptoms, serum thyroxine and TRAb, thyroid ultrasound, and orbital computed tomography formed the basis for the diagnoses. For the first round of RT-PCR on the TCR CDR3, the HTBI primer set was used together with the Qiagen OneStep RT-PCR kit. Most expanded thyroid clonotypes (frequency above 0.001) were also found in blood, which suggests that blood repertoires may mirror thyroid immune responses. A model built on a 13 V-J signature distinguished ophthalmopathy from stable hyperthyroidism, reaching around 87% sensitivity and under 84% specificity in cross-validation and 80%/75% in testing. During validation, the model predicted progression to ophthalmopathy a median of approximately 6 months ahead of onset, with almost 71% sensitivity and about 75% specificity. TCR V-J signatures able to tell the groups apart were searched for in a discovery cohort of 100 patients, of whom more than 40 had Graves' ophthalmopathy and more than 55 had stable Graves' hyperthyroidism. An independent validation cohort of about 20 hyperthyroidism patients and more than 15 patients who later progressed to ophthalmopathy tested prospective prediction of ophthalmopathy. The 100 or so discovery patients were divided at random into training and test sets in a 7:3 ratio. In roughly six Graves' hyperthyroidism patients, the study also compared T-cell repertoires from thyroid tissue with T-cell repertoires from blood. Following sampling, methimazole starting at 30 mg daily was given to hyperthyroidism patients, and high-dose intravenous methylprednisolone was given to ophthalmopathy patients. Libraries were constructed in a second round of multiplex PCR, after which size selection and purification were performed. The libraries were sequenced on an Illumina HiSeq2000 using paired-end 100 bp reads. SOAPnuke was used to process the raw data, throwing out any read that contained adapters or uncalled bases, had a mean Phred below 15, or lacked an exact constant-primer or identifier match. COPE v1.2.5 was used to merge high-quality paired reads, and clonotypes were defined as unique nucleotide sequences. MiTCR v1.1 was used to align clonotypes to the IMGT TRBV, TRBD and TRBJ reference segments. The analysis was restricted to V-J combinations with a frequency above 0.0001, which together covered about 99% of the repertoires. A TCS score was defined as the ratio of F50 (clonal expansion) to E x V (chaos), with BLOSUM62-based TCRdist applied between CDR3 peptides within each V-J. Welch's t-statistics and random forest reduced fewer than 600 V-J features to 10 to 15, which were used in a naive Bayes classifier (R e1071). Sample size was not statistically predetermined, and investigators were not blinded to group allocation. According to the paper, TCR Vbeta CDR3 sequencing was carried out on over 130 peripheral blood samples, which came from 40 to 45 ophthalmopathy, around 75 hyperthyroidism and approximately 17 progressor patients.

This TCR was sampled from a woman under 40 with Graves disease. Donor details come from another sample of the same person, matched by shared clones. This specimen was peripheral blood mononuclear cells (PBMCs), taken at new diagnosis, from a patient treated with antithyroid drugs. This receptor chain uses TRBV15 and TRBJ2-1; 10 junctional bases match TRBD1. The CDR3 reads as follows: CASSFRLGLFGTGVSIHSYNEQFF. The sequenced DNA: TGTGCCAGCAGCTTTCGGTTGGGACTTTTCGGGACAGGGGTCAGTATTCACTCCTACAATGAGCAGTTCTTC.